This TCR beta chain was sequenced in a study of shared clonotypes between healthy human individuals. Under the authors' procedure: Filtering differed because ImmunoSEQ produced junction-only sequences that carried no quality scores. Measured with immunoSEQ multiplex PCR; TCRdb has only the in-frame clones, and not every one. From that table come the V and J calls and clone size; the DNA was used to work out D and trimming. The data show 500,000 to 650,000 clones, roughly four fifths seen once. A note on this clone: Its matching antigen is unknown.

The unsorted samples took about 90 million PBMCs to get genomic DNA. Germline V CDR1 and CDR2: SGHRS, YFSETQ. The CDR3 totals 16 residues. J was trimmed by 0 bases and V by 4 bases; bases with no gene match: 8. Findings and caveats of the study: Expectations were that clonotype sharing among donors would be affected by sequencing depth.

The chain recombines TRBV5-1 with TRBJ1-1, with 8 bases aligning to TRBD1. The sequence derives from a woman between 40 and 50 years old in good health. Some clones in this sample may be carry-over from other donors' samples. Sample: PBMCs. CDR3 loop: CASSQRTGSLNTEAFF. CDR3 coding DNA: TGCGCCAGCAGCCAGCGGACAGGGAGTTTGAACACTGAAGCTTTCTTT.